Below, one T cell receptor beta chain is given with its context. The whole isolated RNA underwent reverse transcription, so sequencing captured expressed TCRB transcripts. Method: immunoSEQ multiplex PCR; TCRdb's copy keeps in-frame clones and lacks some. The sample has 110,000 to 150,000 clones, less than 8.5% seen once. After removal of 7 bases from V and 3 bases from J, the junction contained 8 bases not matched to a gene. The germline V gene has CDR1 MNHNS and CDR2 SASEGT. This CDR3 region has 15 residues. The data belong to a study of beta chain features in type 1 diabetes. The chain couples TRBV6-1 to TRBJ2-1, with TRBD1 matching 8 bases. The material sequenced was central memory CD4+ T cells from blood. The sequence was collected from a woman in her 30s in good health. The CDR3 is CASIRTGTVYNEQFF. In nucleotides, the CDR3 is TGTGCCAGCATAAGGACAGGGACGGTCTACAATGAGCAGTTCTTC.